This T cell receptor beta chain came from a study of cytomegalovirus exposure and HLA in healthy donors. About the study: The use of the same platform for the 120 or so validation repertoires and the approximately 690 first-cohort repertoires was reported by a later analysis. Overall study findings and caveats: Reported results showed that the classifier diagnosed cytomegalovirus status with high specificity and sensitivity. It was found in a later analysis that first-cohort TCR clusters tended to co-occur in the 130 or so validation repertoires.

Here immunoSEQ multiplex PCR was the method, and the copy in TCRdb shows in-frame clones only, minus some. This table has approximately 76,000 clones, approximately 95% appearing once. Notes on this clone: Its antigen is unknown.

CDR3 length equals 13 residues. V was clipped by 5 bases and J by 2 bases; unmatched bases: 0. In germline, CDR1 is MNHEY, CDR2 SVGAGI. J is TRBJ1-2 and V is TRBV6-5; 9 bases are shared with TRBD1. The source is a woman between 18 and 29 years old in good health and CMV-seronegative. The source material was PBMCs. The chain's CDR3 is CASSGQGNYGYTF. The CDR3 coding sequence is TGTGCCAGCAGTGGACAGGGGAACTATGGCTACACCTTC.